Reported below is one T cell receptor (beta chain). The antigen is undetermined. The CDR3 has 15 amino acids. Trimming took off 5 bases at V and 3 bases at J, with 15 bases between the two ends. These data are taken from a study of T cell repertoires in cytomegalovirus infection. TCRdb re-called the reads through MiXCR, storing one row per CDR3 protein. Of roughly 700,000 distinct CDR3 sequences in the sample, 30% to 35% were seen once. V is TRBV12-3 or TRBV12-4 and J is TRBJ2-3; D possibly uses TRBD1 or TRBD2 (5 bases each). This specimen was cultured PBMCs, taken from culture after CMV antigen stimulation. This clonotype was obtained from a human donor in good health (CMV status not recorded). Some clones in this sample may be carry-over from other donors' samples. CDR3 bases: TGTGCCAGCAGTCCGGGACGGTCTAGAACAGATACGCAGTATTTT. Translating it yields CASSPGRSRTDTQYF.